This T cell receptor (beta chain) was sequenced in a study of blood T cell repertoires in COVID-19. Study details: The samples span acute and convalescent COVID-19 from the United States, Italy and Spain. The cDNA or gDNA used as material had been derived from T cells, B-cell-depleted T cells, or PBMCs.

CDR1 and CDR2 (germline): MNHNS, SASEGT. V shed 2 bases, J shed 4 bases, and the junction held 7 bases outside the gene matches. CDR3 size: 16 residues. The data were produced by immunoSEQ multiplex PCR, yet TCRdb's version contains in-frame clones alone and is incomplete. The table lists 150,000 to 200,000 clones, more than 75% of them singletons. Input material: peripheral blood. The sequence was obtained from a man aged 35 to 55 with active or convalescent COVID-19. The chain employs TRBV6-1 and TRBJ2-7; TRBD2 aligns across 11 bases. CDR3 residues: CASSEWDRLAGYEQYF. The CDR3 DNA follows: TGTGCCAGCAGTGAATGGGACAGACTAGCGGGATACGAGCAGTACTTC.